This TCR beta chain derives from a study of beta chain features in type 1 diabetes. Whole-study context: Across the samples, about 110,000,000 sorted cells were examined in total. Study outcomes and limitations: The study found moderately but significantly shorter TCRB CDR3s in all four CD4+ subsets of Type 1 diabetes patients. For patients and controls alike, PCR might favor shorter templates to the same degree.

Reverse transcription of all isolated RNA meant that expressed TCRB transcripts were sequenced. Several million reads were obtained on average from naive, central memory and regulatory T cell samples. TCRdb keeps only in-frame clones here, not all; method: immunoSEQ multiplex PCR. The table includes some 660,000 clones, roughly an eighth detected once. This clone was found a few times. Its antigen remains unknown. The V and J ends lost 3 bases and 2 bases respectively, with 6 bases between them. This CDR3 is built from 12 residues. The germline CDR1 and CDR2 sequences are SGHDT and YYEEEE. The chain recombines TRBV5-6 with TRBJ2-7, with D perhaps TRBD1 or TRBD2 (5 bases each). The sample comprised naive CD4+ T cells from blood. This TCR came from a man aged 18-30 years with type 1 diabetes. The CDR3 loop reads CASSWGTYEQYF. CDR3 nucleotides: TGTGCCAGCAGCTGGGGGACCTACGAGCAGTACTTC.